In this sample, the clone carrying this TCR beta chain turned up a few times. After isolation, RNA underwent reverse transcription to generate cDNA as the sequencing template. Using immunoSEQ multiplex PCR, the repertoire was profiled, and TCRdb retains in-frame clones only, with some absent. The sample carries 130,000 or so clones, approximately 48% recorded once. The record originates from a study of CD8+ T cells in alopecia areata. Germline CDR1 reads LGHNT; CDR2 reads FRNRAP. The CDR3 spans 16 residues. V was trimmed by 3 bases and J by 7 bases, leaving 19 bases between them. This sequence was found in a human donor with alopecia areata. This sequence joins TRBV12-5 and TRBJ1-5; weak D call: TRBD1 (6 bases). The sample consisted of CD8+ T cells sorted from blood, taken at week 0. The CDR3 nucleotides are TGTGCTAGTGGTTTAGCAGGGAGGGGGGTAGGCCAGCCCCAGCATTTT. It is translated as CASGLAGRGVGQPQHF. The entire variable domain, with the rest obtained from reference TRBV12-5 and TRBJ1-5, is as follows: DARVTQTPRHKVTEMGQEVTMRCQPILGHNTVFWYRQTMMQGLELLAYFRNRAPLDDSGMPKDRFSAEMPDATLATLKIQPSEPRDSAVYFCASGLAGRGVGQPQHFGDGTRLSIL.